This T cell receptor beta chain is drawn from a study of blood T cell repertoires in COVID-19. The overall study: PBMCs, B-cell-depleted T cells, or T cells were the source of the cDNA or gDNA that made up the material.

Per the authors' pipeline: For nucleated cells, counts were estimated from reference gene primer amplification. Sequenced by immunoSEQ multiplex PCR; TCRdb stores in-frame clones only, minus some. The DNA was the basis for D and trimming; V, J and clone size are from that table. The repertoire holds around 260,000 clones, with about 83% as singletons. The CDR3 is made up of 14 amino acids. With 4 bases removed from V and 1 base from J, the gap between germline ends came to 11 bases. CDR1 and CDR2 from the germline V gene are MDHEN and SYDVKM. The TCR was taken from a woman aged 50 to 65 who had recovered from COVID-19. The rearrangement joins TRBV28 to TRBJ2-7; D is unresolved. Specimen: peripheral blood. The CDR3 sequence is CASSSQTESYEQYF. The CDR3 DNA reads TGTGCCAGCAGTTCCCAGACGGAGTCCTACGAGCAGTACTTC.